This is a list of T cell receptor beta chains from one sample in a study of prognosis after radiotherapy for stage I lung cancer. MiXCR was run by TCRdb on the multiplex PCR reads, yielding one entry per CDR3 protein. The sample holds about 59,000 distinct CDR3 sequences, roughly 29% seen once. The specimen was PBMCs, collected before or after stereotactic body radiation therapy (not recorded which). Receptors originate from a donor over 45 with non-small cell lung cancer. Both conserved end residues are part of each CDR3. The D gene is left open where the match is weak. Size is stated for part of the rows, as once, few or many counts, or as a class when the clone is expanded.

v_call: TRBV3-1
clone_size: many
j_call: TRBJ1-3
d_call: .
cdr3_nt: TGTGCCAGCAGCCAAGATTGGGGGGCCTCTGGAAACACCATATATTTT
cdr3_aa: CASSQDWGASGNTIYF

v_call: TRBV20-1
clone_size: many
j_call: TRBJ1-2
d_call: TRBD1
cdr3_nt: TGCAGTGCTAGAGATCATGGGACAGGGATCGGCTACACCTTC
cdr3_aa: CSARDHGTGIGYTF

v_call: TRBV5-1
clone_size: many
j_call: TRBJ2-2
d_call: TRBD1
cdr3_nt: TGCGCCAGCAGCCAGGGACAGTATTCCGGGGAGCTGTTTTTT
cdr3_aa: CASSQGQYSGELFF

v_call: TRBV28
clone_size: many
j_call: TRBJ1-4
d_call: TRBD1
cdr3_nt: TGTGCCAGCAGGCTAGCCGGGACAGCAAATGAAAAACTGTTTTTT
cdr3_aa: CASRLAGTANEKLFF

v_call: TRBV6-1
clone_size: .
j_call: TRBJ2-3
d_call: .
cdr3_nt: TGTGCCAGCAGATCCCCCCAGGGCAGGGGTTATGCAGATACGAAGTATTTT
cdr3_aa: CASRSPQGRGYADTKYF

v_call: TRBV12-3/TRBV12-4
clone_size: many
j_call: TRBJ1-1
d_call: TRBD1
cdr3_nt: TGTGCCAGCAGACCCGACAGGGAGAACACTGAAGCTTTCTTT
cdr3_aa: CASRPDRENTEAFF

v_call: TRBV20-1
clone_size: many
j_call: TRBJ2-7
d_call: .
cdr3_nt: TGCAGTGCGCAGCAACAGCCGCCCGAGCAGTACTTC
cdr3_aa: CSAQQQPPEQYF

v_call: TRBV6-1
clone_size: .
j_call: TRBJ2-1
d_call: .
cdr3_nt: TGTGCCAGCGGCCAGGGACGCGAGCAGTTATTC
cdr3_aa: CASGQGREQLF

v_call: TRBV6-1
clone_size: many
j_call: TRBJ2-7
d_call: .
cdr3_nt: TGTGCCAGCAGTGAATACTTTGGGTACGAGCAGTACTTC
cdr3_aa: CASSEYFGYEQYF

v_call: TRBV5-1
clone_size: many
j_call: TRBJ1-5
d_call: TRBD1
cdr3_nt: TGCGCCAGCAGCTCCGGGACAGGGTTCAATCAGCCCCAGCATTTT
cdr3_aa: CASSSGTGFNQPQHF

v_call: TRBV6-2/TRBV6-3
clone_size: many
j_call: TRBJ2-5
d_call: .
cdr3_nt: TGTGCCAGCAGAAGGACACGACAAGAGACCCAGTACTTC
cdr3_aa: CASRRTRQETQYF

v_call: TRBV30
clone_size: many
j_call: TRBJ2-3
d_call: .
cdr3_nt: TGTGCCTGGAGTGTACTAGCCACAGATACGCAGTATTTT
cdr3_aa: CAWSVLATDTQYF

v_call: TRBV7-9
clone_size: many
j_call: TRBJ2-2
d_call: TRBD2
cdr3_nt: TGTGCCAGCAGCTTAAAGGGACTAGCGTACACCGGGGAGCTGTTTTTT
cdr3_aa: CASSLKGLAYTGELFF

v_call: TRBV6-1
clone_size: .
j_call: TRBJ2-7
d_call: .
cdr3_nt: TGTGCCAGCAGTCACTCGGGCCTCACCCGTGGCGAGCAGTACTTC
cdr3_aa: CASSHSGLTRGEQYF

v_call: TRBV5-4
clone_size: few
j_call: TRBJ2-5
d_call: .
cdr3_nt: TGTGCCAGCAGCTCCTCAGCGGGCGCACAAGAGACCCAGTACTTC
cdr3_aa: CASSSSAGAQETQYF

v_call: TRBV6-1
clone_size: many
j_call: TRBJ1-1
d_call: .
cdr3_nt: TGTGCCAGCAGCCCAGGCCGACGGCTGGGCACTGAAGCTTTCTTT
cdr3_aa: CASSPGRRLGTEAFF

v_call: TRBV6-2/TRBV6-3
clone_size: many
j_call: TRBJ2-1
d_call: .
cdr3_nt: TGTGCCAGCAGTTCCCATTTACGGGTCAGATCCTACAATGAGCAGTTCTTC
cdr3_aa: CASSSHLRVRSYNEQFF

v_call: TRBV2
clone_size: many
j_call: TRBJ1-1
d_call: .
cdr3_nt: TGTGCCAGCAAGAGCAGGGGAGTTCGGACTGAAGCTTTCTTT
cdr3_aa: CASKSRGVRTEAFF

v_call: TRBV7-2
clone_size: many
j_call: TRBJ2-3
d_call: TRBD2
cdr3_nt: TGTGCCAGCAGCTACATGCGGGGGGGCACAGATACGCAGTATTTT
cdr3_aa: CASSYMRGGTDTQYF

v_call: TRBV6-5
clone_size: many
j_call: TRBJ1-1
d_call: .
cdr3_nt: TGTGCCAGCAGTTACGATCGGGATTTGGGCACTGAAGCTTTCTTT
cdr3_aa: CASSYDRDLGTEAFF

v_call: TRBV5-4
clone_size: .
j_call: TRBJ2-2
d_call: .
cdr3_nt: TGTGCCAGCAGCGAGGGTGGAAGCACCGGGGTGCCGTTTTTT
cdr3_aa: CASSEGGSTGVPFF

v_call: TRBV11-2
clone_size: .
j_call: TRBJ1-1
d_call: .
cdr3_nt: TGTGCCAGCAGCTTACCACAGGGAGACGCTGAAGCTTTCTTT
cdr3_aa: CASSLPQGDAEAFF

v_call: TRBV19
clone_size: many
j_call: TRBJ1-1
d_call: TRBD1
cdr3_nt: TGTGCCAGTAGTATAGAAGGTCTCCAGGGGGACACTGAAGCTTTCTTT
cdr3_aa: CASSIEGLQGDTEAFF

v_call: TRBV7-3
clone_size: .
j_call: TRBJ2-4
d_call: TRBD1
cdr3_nt: TGTGCCAGCAGCTTATCAACAGGGGTGGGAAACATTCAGTACTTC
cdr3_aa: CASSLSTGVGNIQYF

v_call: TRBV19
clone_size: many
j_call: TRBJ1-2
d_call: TRBD1
cdr3_nt: TGTGCCAGTAGGGGACAGGGAAGCTATGGCTACACCTTC
cdr3_aa: CASRGQGSYGYTF

v_call: TRBV7-9
clone_size: many
j_call: TRBJ2-7
d_call: TRBD1
cdr3_nt: TGTGCCAGCAGCTTGGGACAGGACGAGCAGTACTTC
cdr3_aa: CASSLGQDEQYF

v_call: TRBV3-1
clone_size: many
j_call: TRBJ1-3
d_call: .
cdr3_nt: TGTGCCAGCGGCGGCGGGGGCTCTGGAAACACCATATATTTT
cdr3_aa: CASGGGGSGNTIYF

v_call: TRBV18
clone_size: .
j_call: TRBJ1-1
d_call: TRBD1
cdr3_nt: TGTGCCAGCTCACCATTCGCCACAGGGGCGAACACTGAAGCTTTCTTT
cdr3_aa: CASSPFATGANTEAFF

v_call: TRBV20-1
clone_size: many
j_call: TRBJ2-3
d_call: .
cdr3_nt: TGCAGTGCTAGCGTAGATACCACAGATACGCAGTATTTT
cdr3_aa: CSASVDTTDTQYF